The 26 T cell receptor beta chains listed next were all sequenced from one sample in a study of T cell responses to AZD1222 COVID-19 vaccine. The assay was immunoSEQ multiplex PCR, and TCRdb's table has in-frame clones only and misses some. In the table there are about 150,000 clones, 80% to 95% of which are singletons. Sequenced here: peripheral blood, sampled on day 0 of AZD1222 vaccination. The source is an adult in good health.

This sequence joins TRBV4-3 and TRBJ2-3; 7 nucleotides align to TRBD2. This CDR3 spans 15 amino acids. The junction had 8 bases not matched to a gene; V was cut back by 4 bases and J by 4 bases. Germline V gene lookup returns CDR1 LGHNA and CDR2 YSLEER. CDR3 nucleotides: TGCGCCAGCAGCCTCGGGCGGGGGACGTCAGATACGCAGTATTTT. Amino acid sequence: CASSLGRGTSDTQYF.

The chain uses TRBV5-3 and TRBJ1-4; D not certain. TRBV5-3 is identified as an open reading frame with a role that is uncertain. The CDR3 runs to 15 residues. V gave up 4 bases and J gave up 5 bases, with 15 bases separating them. CDR3 nucleotide sequence: TGTGCCAGAAGCCTGGATAGGGAAAAGAATGAAAAACTGTTTTTT. Translated: CARSLDREKNEKLFF.

The chain carries TRBV11-2 and TRBJ2-7; 10 nucleotides align to TRBD2. Germline V gives CDR1 SGHAT, CDR2 FQNNGV. This CDR3 region has 14 residues. The V and J ends lost 1 base and 7 bases, in that order; junction bases with no gene match: 4. The CDR3 DNA sequence: TGTGCCAGCAGCTTAGGACTAGCGGGTAGGGAGCAGTACTTC. Encoded protein: CASSLGLAGREQYF.

This chain uses TRBV28 with TRBJ2-1; 9 nucleotides agree with TRBD2. Germline CDR1 reads MDHEN; CDR2 reads SYDVKM. After removal of 2 bases from V and 8 bases from J, the junction contained 7 bases not matched to a gene. This CDR3 comprises 15 residues. This chain's CDR3 is CASSLGGGRGYEQFF. CDR3 in DNA: TGTGCCAGCAGTTTAGGGGGCGGGAGGGGCTATGAGCAGTTCTTC.

The chain employs TRBV4-3 and TRBJ1-6, with D perhaps TRBD1 (5 bases). Germline V lookup: CDR1 LGHNA, CDR2 YSLEER. This CDR3 region has 17 residues. V lost 0 bases and J lost 1, with 10 bases in between. The CDR3 reads CASSQDPAGSYNSPLHF. Written as DNA, the CDR3 is TGCGCCAGCAGCCAAGATCCGGCAGGGTCCTATAATTCACCCCTCCACTTT.

The V call is TRBV7-9, the J call TRBJ1-3; D gene uncertain. The CDR3 length is 15 residues. Germline V gene data show CDR1 as SEHNR and CDR2 as FQNEAQ (reference sequence). Trimming removed 4 bases at V and 4 bases at J, with 14 bases between. The DNA of the CDR3 is TGTGCCAGCAGCTACGGTTTGGGGTCGGGAAACACCATATATTTT. Translating it yields CASSYGLGSGNTIYF.

This chain links TRBV3-1 (or the pseudogene TRBV3-2) with TRBJ1-5, with 9 positions matching TRBD1. Per germline, CDR1 LGHDT and CDR2 YNNKEL (reference sequence). The ends lost 1 base at V and 4 bases at J; junction bases unmatched: 2. CDR3 length equals 15 residues. In DNA form, the CDR3 reads TGTGCCAGCAGCCAAGCGGACAGGGGAAATCAGCCCCAGCATTTT. Its protein is CASSQADRGNQPQHF.

This chain connects TRBV7-9 to TRBJ2-3; 10 bases match TRBD2. CDR3 length: 16 residues. Germline assignment: CDR1 SEHNR and CDR2 FQNEAQ (reference sequence). V trimming: 5 bases; J trimming: 0 bases; junction bases outside the gene matches: 5. This chain's CDR3 is CASSHAAGGSTDTQYF. DNA of the CDR3: TGTGCCAGCAGCCACGCAGCGGGGGGGAGCACAGATACGCAGTATTTT.

The chain couples TRBV6-5 to TRBJ1-6; D might be TRBD1 (5 bases). This CDR3 is built from 15 residues. V lost 5 bases, J lost 7 bases, and 15 bases lay in between. Germline CDR1 is MNHEY and CDR2 is SVGAGI. CDR3 sequence: CASSTGSRTNSPLHF. CDR3 coding DNA: TGTGCCAGCAGTACCGGGTCTAGGACAAATTCACCCCTCCACTTT.

This clone was recorded a few times. The gene calls are TRBV19 and TRBJ2-5; tentative D call: TRBD1 (5 bases). CDR3 length equals 15 residues. The germline V gene encodes CDR1 LNHDA and CDR2 SQIVND (reference sequence). V lost 5 bases and J 4 bases, leaving 17 bases between the germline ends. CDR3 coding DNA: TGTGCCAGTAGTGTCCAGGGCTACCTGGCAGAGACCCAGTACTTC. Translated, it gives CASSVQGYLAETQYF.

The chain links TRBV10-2 to TRBJ2-1, with TRBD2 matching over 12 bases. V lost 7 bases to trimming and J lost 4 bases; unmatched junction nucleotides: 5. CDR1 is WSHSY and CDR2 is SAAADI in the germline V gene. The CDR3 contains 15 residues. This chain's CDR3 is CASNSGTSGYNEQFF. Written as DNA, the CDR3 is TGCGCCAGCAACTCCGGGACTAGCGGGTACAATGAGCAGTTCTTC.

This chain connects TRBV7-2 to TRBJ1-2; 7 nucleotides agree with TRBD1. The CDR3 totals 13 residues. The ends lost 4 bases at V and 10 bases at J; junction bases unmatched: 9. Germline assignment: CDR1 SGHTA and CDR2 FQGNSA. CDR3 loop: CASSSRGQRDYTF. Written as DNA, the CDR3 is TGTGCCAGCAGCTCCAGGGGACAGCGGGACTACACCTTC. Full variable domain (remainder filled in from reference TRBV7-2 and TRBJ1-2): GAGVSQSPSNKVTEKGKDVELRCDPISGHTALYWYRQSLGQGLEFLIYFQGNSAPDKSGLPSDRFSAERTGGSVSTLTIQRTQQEDSAVYLCASSSRGQRDYTFGSGTRLTVV.

The CDR3 DNA reads TGTGCCAGCAGCAAGCGGCTACCCTATGGTTCACCCCTCCACTTT. It translates to CASSKRLPYGSPLHF. The chain joins TRBV21-1 to TRBJ1-6. TRBV21-1 is designated a pseudogene. The CDR3 runs 15 residues.

The chain links TRBV7-2 to TRBJ2-7; D is uncertain. The ends were cut back, 1 base at V and 1 base at J, with 5 bases in the middle. The V gene's germline CDR1 is SGHTA and CDR2 FQGNSA. CDR3 length equals 13 residues. CDR3 loop: CASSLGVSYEQYF. Written as DNA, the CDR3 is TGTGCCAGCAGCTTAGGCGTTTCCTACGAGCAGTACTTC.

The CDR3: CASSSSGGANTDTQYF. In DNA form, the CDR3 reads TGTGCCAGCAGCAGCAGCGGGGGGGCGAACACAGATACGCAGTATTTT. V and J are TRBV6-4 and TRBJ2-3, with 10 bases matching TRBD2. This CDR3 is 16 amino acids long. The junction had 8 bases not matched to a gene; V was cut back by 6 bases and J by 2 bases. CDR1 is MRHNA, CDR2 SNTAGT, per germline.

J is TRBJ1-2 and V is TRBV5-1; no reliable D call. The germline V and J ends were trimmed by 0 bases and 4 bases, with 16 bases remaining between them. Germline-derived CDR1 and CDR2 are SGHRS and YFSETQ. The length of the CDR3 is 16 residues. Here the CDR3 reads CASSLVVVGSSYGYTF. CDR3 nucleotide sequence: TGCGCCAGCAGCTTGGTCGTAGTTGGCTCCAGCTATGGCTACACCTTC.

This CDR3 reads CASSHRGTNTEAFF. DNA for the CDR3: TGTGCCAGCAGTCACAGGGGGACCAACACTGAAGCTTTCTTT. V is TRBV6-2 or TRBV6-3 and J is TRBJ1-1; 8 nucleotides match TRBD1. Per germline, CDR1 MNHEY and CDR2 SVGEGT. The CDR3 length is 14 residues. The trim removed 5 bases at V and 2 bases at J, leaving 4 bases unmatched.

This chain connects TRBV7-2 to TRBJ2-3, with TRBD2 identical over 7 bases. V dropped 3 bases and J dropped 2; count of bases not matched to a gene: 5. CDR1 SGHTA and CDR2 FQGNSA come from the germline V gene. The CDR3 contains 15 residues. CDR3 nucleotide sequence: TGTGCCAGCAGCTTGACCCGGGACTACACAGATACGCAGTATTTT. Protein: CASSLTRDYTDTQYF.

The chain carries TRBV7-2 and TRBJ1-6; TRBD1 aligns across 12 bases. The CDR3 is 17 residues long. Germline V gene lookup returns CDR1 SGHTA and CDR2 FQGNSA. With 5 bases clipped from V and 6 bases from J, the junction kept 8 bases outside the gene matches. The CDR3 DNA follows: TGTGCCAGCAGCCCCCGGGACAGGGGGCTTGTTAATTCACCCCTCCACTTT. This gives the protein CASSPRDRGLVNSPLHF.

The V and J genes are TRBV4-1 and TRBJ2-1; D is unresolved. Germline assignment: CDR1 MGHRA and CDR2 YSYEKL. The CDR3 consists of 12 residues. Trimming shortened V by 2 bases and J by 9 bases, and 8 bases separated the two germline ends. CDR3 protein: CASSQSVGEQFF. The CDR3 coding sequence is TGCGCCAGCAGCCAATCAGTAGGTGAGCAGTTCTTC.

V usage is TRBV6-5 and J usage is TRBJ2-5; D ambiguous. Trimming shortened V by 3 bases and J by 1 base, and 6 bases separated the two germline ends. The V gene's germline CDR1 is MNHEY and CDR2 SVGAGI. The CDR3 is 13 residues long. Written as DNA, the CDR3 is TGTGCCAGCAGTTATTACAGCCAAGAGACCCAGTACTTC. Its protein product is CASSYYSQETQYF.

The V gene is TRBV7-2, the J gene TRBJ2-7; D gene unclear. Germline V gene data show CDR1 as SGHTA and CDR2 as FQGNSA. V was pared by 1 base and J by 1 base, with 8 bases between. CDR3 length: 14 amino acids. CDR3 in amino acids: CASSLGQVSYEQYF. CDR3 DNA sequence: TGTGCCAGCAGCTTAGGGCAGGTTTCCTACGAGCAGTACTTC.

The chain combines TRBV21-1 with TRBJ1-4. TRBV21-1 represents a pseudogene. CDR3 length: 17 residues. CDR3 DNA: TGTGCCAGCAGCAAAAGGGTAACACGAGCAACTAATGAAAAACTGTTTTTT. This gives the protein CASSKRVTRATNEKLFF.

This clone was recorded only once. The chain combines TRBV7-9 with TRBJ1-2; tentative D call: TRBD1 (5 bases). The CDR3 extends over 16 amino acids. The germline V gene has CDR1 SEHNR and CDR2 FQNEAQ (reference sequence). Trimming pared 5 bases from V and 1 base from J, leaving 17 bases between. The CDR3 nucleotides read TGTGCCAGCAGCCCACAGTGGTCGAGGGGTAACTATGGCTACACCTTC. Translating gives CASSPQWSRGNYGYTF. The full variable domain, completed using reference TRBV7-9 and TRBJ1-2, is DTGVSQNPRHKITKRGQNVTFRCDPISEHNRLYWYRQTLGQGPEFLTYFQNEAQLEKSRLLSDRFSAERPKGSFSTLEIQRTEQGDSAMYLCASSPQWSRGNYGYTFGSGTRLTVV.

This chain connects TRBV6-5 to TRBJ2-7, with 9 bases lining up with TRBD2. Germline CDR1 is MNHEY and CDR2 is SVGAGI. V was pared by 6 bases and J by 2 bases, with 2 bases of the junction left unmatched. CDR3 length: 13 residues. The CDR3 loop is CASRTSGTYEQYF. The CDR3 coding sequence is TGTGCCAGCAGGACTAGCGGAACCTACGAGCAGTACTTC.

The chain couples TRBV28 to TRBJ1-3; no clear D gene. The germline V and J ends were trimmed by 3 bases and 0 bases, with 9 bases remaining between them. The CDR3 covers 15 residues. Germline CDR1 and CDR2: MDHEN and SYDVKM. The CDR3 bases are TGTGCCAGCAGTTTCGGCAGTCGCTCTGGAAACACCATATATTTT. Amino acid sequence: CASSFGSRSGNTIYF.